The rows below give T cell receptor beta chains drawn from one sample of a study of T cell repertoires in cytomegalovirus infection. A single record per CDR3 protein comes from TCRdb applying MiXCR to the reads. This sample has approximately 350,000 distinct CDR3 sequences; about 35% occur once, and the top ten carry roughly 14%. Their antigens are not known. Sequences were derived from cultured PBMCs, sampled from culture after CMV antigen stimulation. These receptors originate from a human donor in good health (CMV status not recorded). Some clones in this sample may be carry-over from other donors' samples. The conserved cysteine and the conserved F or W are not part of the CDR3 here. The order of the fields is clone size, V gene, CDR3 protein. A row's size may be missing; if present it is once, few, many or a size class.

abundance: .; v_gene: TRBV9; CDR3aa: ASSVSGGKEQY
abundance: .; v_gene: TRBV7-2; CDR3aa: ASSNSGSVGNEQF
abundance: few; v_gene: TRBV4-2; CDR3aa: ASSQVATGKETQY
abundance: .; v_gene: TRBV27; CDR3aa: ASSLRVRGEVGEKLF
abundance: few; v_gene: TRBV28; CDR3aa: ASTSWAGAIYEQY
abundance: few; v_gene: TRBV18; CDR3aa: ASSPLRSTSGNSNEQY
abundance: few; v_gene: TRBV19; CDR3aa: ASSTSELAGGIVDEQF
abundance: .; v_gene: TRBV27; CDR3aa: AAKGGEKSYEQY
abundance: few; v_gene: TRBV30; CDR3aa: ADHRAVTNEKLF
abundance: .; v_gene: TRBV20-1; CDR3aa: SASPLAGTDTQY
abundance: .; v_gene: TRBV7-8; CDR3aa: ASGPGWNEQF
abundance: .; v_gene: TRBV27; CDR3aa: ASSLRGLVNTEAF
abundance: few; v_gene: TRBV7-2; CDR3aa: ASSLNHPPWVGELF
abundance: many; v_gene: TRBV7-2; CDR3aa: ASSLVGGEAF
abundance: once; v_gene: TRBV6-6; CDR3aa: ASRAGTVGFSGANVLT
abundance: few; v_gene: TRBV20-1; CDR3aa: SAIGIAASTDTQY
abundance: once; v_gene: TRBV7-3; CDR3aa: ASSLPSGVDYNEQF
abundance: .; v_gene: TRBV12-3/TRBV12-4; CDR3aa: ASSPLGGKANEQF
abundance: .; v_gene: TRBV12-3/TRBV12-4; CDR3aa: ASAGRSGRPPTDTQY
abundance: few; v_gene: TRBV4-2; CDR3aa: ASSQDRREDTQY
abundance: .; v_gene: TRBV19; CDR3aa: ASSITAGGTLEAF
abundance: .; v_gene: TRBV18; CDR3aa: ASSPGTLRSGNTIY
abundance: .; v_gene: TRBV2; CDR3aa: ASSDDRGLSGYT
abundance: few; v_gene: TRBV4-1; CDR3aa: ASSHPLQTGAYNEQF
abundance: .; v_gene: TRBV7-6; CDR3aa: ASSADWNTEAF
abundance: few; v_gene: TRBV15; CDR3aa: ATSRDRTGKYNEQF